This T cell receptor beta chain derives from a study of shared clonotypes between healthy human individuals. Study findings and constraints: Estimated richness was generally greater in naive than memory subsets.

Using immunoSEQ multiplex PCR, the repertoire was profiled, and TCRdb retains in-frame clones only, with some absent. The sample consists of around 2.1 million clones, approximately 94% of them appearing once. A remark on this clone: Its matching antigen is unknown. This same CDR3 is encoded by further DNA sequences in the sample.

Germline loops: CDR1 SGHRS, CDR2 YFSETQ. With V trimmed by 0 bases and J by 4 bases, 5 bases remained unmatched. There are 16 residues in the CDR3. Positively selected for CCR7, the CD45RO-negative cells used as naive CD8 cells excluded terminally differentiated effector memory CD45RA+ cells. J is TRBJ2-7 and V is TRBV5-1; 12 bases are shared with TRBD1. The receptor was isolated from a man younger than 30 in good health. Some clones in this sample may be carry-over from other donors' samples. The sequenced sample was naive CD8+ T cells from PBMCs. Here the CDR3 reads CASSLAGTGGYYEQYF. CDR3 nucleotides: TGCGCCAGCAGCTTGGCCGGGACAGGGGGCTATTACGAGCAGTACTTC.